The sequence of this T cell receptor beta chain was determined in a study of post-analysis software for immune sequencing data (dated by TCRdb to 2013 to 2016). As for the study more broadly: Disease courses on record covered relapsing-remitting, secondary progressive and progressive-relapsing multiple sclerosis, though some patients had no subtype annotation. A subset of samples was prepared in parallel using single-end sample barcoding, then pooled and co-amplified after Illumina adapter ligation. Patient repertoires were compared against roughly 10 previously published healthy control repertoires from donors aged about 6 to 25 years. Points the paper makes about the study in general: About five TRBV segments, including TRBV5-6, TRBV5-1 and TRBV20-1, were significantly more frequent in patients than controls. Strong co-clustering of samples prepared in the same batch was shown by direct clustering with F measure, prompting a batch-effect correction. The multiple sclerosis patient group was slightly younger than the control group. Normalized Chao1 diversity was significantly lower in multiple sclerosis patients than controls, suggesting substantial peripheral T-cell clonal expansion.

The germline V gene supplies CDR1 SGHAT and CDR2 FQNNGV. The germline V end is reduced by 4 bases and the J end by 9 bases; junction bases left unmatched: 5. The cysteine opens and the phenylalanine closes a CDR3 of 13 amino acids. CDR3 DNA only is kept here, 39 bases in frame from base 1. To demonstrate the VDJtools post-analysis software, TCR beta repertoires were profiled from the peripheral blood of some 12 young patients with multiple sclerosis. The multiple sclerosis patients were children and adolescents ranging in age from roughly 6 to 15 years. Library generation was performed with PCR. The instrument was an Illumina HiSeq 2500. To reduce PCR and sequencing biases, unique molecular identifiers were built into the TCR beta cDNA libraries. Every 1 to 10 million input T cells yielded 500,000 or so cDNA molecules, meaning each molecule approximated one T cell. The patient libraries were prepared and sequenced with the same protocol used for the earlier healthy control dataset. Within a given batch, samples were prepared together, multiplexed and sequenced on the same HiSeq lane. Under the source paper's analysis protocol: Raw barcoded reads were processed with MIGEC, and single-read molecular identifier groups were discarded before consensus assembly and CDR3 extraction. Clonotype tables were post-analysed with VDJtools, and diversity was normalized by down-sampling all datasets to the smallest sample size. To correct batch-related cross-sample contamination, repertoire overlap clustering matched CDR3 amino acid sequences but not nucleotide sequences. TCRdb's own reprocessing of the public reads used fastp at Q25 and MiXCR and kept productive beta chains. Entries that share a CDR3 protein sequence are merged under the most common genes and DNA. The V and J calls come from TCRdb's annotation, not from the publication. This sample comprises roughly 650,000 distinct CDR3 sequences, 55% to 60% of them detected only once. The top ten hold 10% to 12% of the sample.

With regard to this clonotype: The antigen it recognizes is unknown. There are no base qualities to consult, and no much larger clone falls within one base.

The sequence derives from a girl aged 2-10 years with multiple sclerosis. Sequenced: blood. The chain uses TRBV11-2 and TRBJ2-1, and 8 junctional nucleotides match TRBD2. The sequenced DNA: TGTGCCAGCAGCTCCACCCGGGGGGGTGAGCAGTTCTTC. Translated, this is CASSSTRGGEQFF.